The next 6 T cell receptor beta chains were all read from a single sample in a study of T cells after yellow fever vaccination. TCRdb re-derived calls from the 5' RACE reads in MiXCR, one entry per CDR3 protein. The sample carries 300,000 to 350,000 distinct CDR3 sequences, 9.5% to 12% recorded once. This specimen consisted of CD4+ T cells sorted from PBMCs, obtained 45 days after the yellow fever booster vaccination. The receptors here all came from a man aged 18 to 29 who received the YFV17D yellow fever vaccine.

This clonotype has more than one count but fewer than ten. The CDR3 DNA sequence: TGTGCCAGCAGCTCAACTGGGACTTGGGAGACCCAGTACTTC. Protein sequence: CASSSTGTWETQYF. The rearrangement joins TRBV21-1 to TRBJ2-5; the table's D call, TRBD2, was not checked against the DNA. TRBV21-1 is reported as a pseudogene. There are 14 residues in the CDR3.

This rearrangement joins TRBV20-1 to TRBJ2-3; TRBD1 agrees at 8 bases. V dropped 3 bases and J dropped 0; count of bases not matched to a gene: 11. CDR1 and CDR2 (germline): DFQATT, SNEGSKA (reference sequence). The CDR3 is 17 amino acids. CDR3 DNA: TGCAGTGCTAGGGTCTCTACAGGGGGAACTAGCACAGATACGCAGTATTTT. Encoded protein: CSARVSTGGTSTDTQYF.

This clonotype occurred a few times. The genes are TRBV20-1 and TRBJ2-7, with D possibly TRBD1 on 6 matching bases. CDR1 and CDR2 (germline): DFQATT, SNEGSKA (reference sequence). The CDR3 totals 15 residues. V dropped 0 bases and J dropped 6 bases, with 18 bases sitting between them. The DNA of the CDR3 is TGCAGTGCTAGAGATCCTTCAGGGGTTTGGGCCGAGCAGTACTTC. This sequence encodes CSARDPSGVWAEQYF.

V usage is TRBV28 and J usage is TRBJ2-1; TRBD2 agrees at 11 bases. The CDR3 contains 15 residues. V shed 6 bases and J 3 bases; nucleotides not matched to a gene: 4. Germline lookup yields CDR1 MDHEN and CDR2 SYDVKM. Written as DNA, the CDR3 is TGTGCCAGCAGCGTGACTAGCGGGATCTACAATGAGCAGTTCTTC. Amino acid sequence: CASSVTSGIYNEQFF.

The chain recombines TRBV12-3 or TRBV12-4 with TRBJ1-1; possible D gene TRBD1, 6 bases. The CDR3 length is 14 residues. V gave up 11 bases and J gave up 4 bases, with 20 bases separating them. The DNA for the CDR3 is TGTGCCTCCCTCACAGGGACAATCGCCACTGAAGCTTTCTTT. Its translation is CASLTGTIATEAFF.

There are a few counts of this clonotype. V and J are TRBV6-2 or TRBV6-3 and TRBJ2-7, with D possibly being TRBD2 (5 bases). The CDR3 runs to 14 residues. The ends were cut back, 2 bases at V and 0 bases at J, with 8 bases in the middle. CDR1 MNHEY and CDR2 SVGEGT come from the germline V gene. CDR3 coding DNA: TGTGCCAGCAGTTACGGGGAGAGCTCCTACGAGCAGTACGTC. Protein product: CASSYGESSYEQYV.